Each of the 11 T cell receptor beta chains below was sequenced from the same sample in a study of T cell responses to AZD1222 COVID-19 vaccine (TCRdb year 2021). Preparation of the library involved the immunoSEQ multiplex PCR assay. The clones in this table, taken by TCRdb from immuneACCESS, are in-frame only. Not every clone is retained; where verified, under half of the shortfall comes from an unresolved V gene, and the cause of the rest is unknown. This sample is represented by about 97,000 clones; 80% to 90% of them were singletons. Jointly, the top ten make up 10% of the sample. The sample's time point label, decoded: about 28 days (+/-7) after the second vaccine dose. Sequencing was performed on peripheral blood, taken 28 days after the second AZD1222 dose. These receptors were collected from an adult who received the AZD1222 COVID-19 vaccine.

This clone was found a few times. This chain joins TRBV7-9 and TRBJ2-1, with TRBD2 identical over 10 bases. The CDR3 sequence is 18 residues long. With 1 base clipped from V and 5 bases from J, the junction kept 11 bases outside the gene matches. Germline V lookup: CDR1 SEHNR, CDR2 FQNEAQ (reference sequence). CDR3 in DNA: TGTGCCAGCAGCTTAGTAATCTTGTCGCTAGCGGGAGACAATGAGCAGTTCTTC. Protein product: CASSLVILSLAGDNEQFF.

The V call is TRBV6-7, the J call TRBJ1-1, with 8 nucleotides matching TRBD1. TRBV6-7 is an ORF, with its function uncertain. V shed 7 bases and J 3 bases; nucleotides not matched to a gene: 19. The CDR3 contains 18 residues. The CDR3, as DNA: TGTGCCAGCATTCTCCCCCGGGACAGGAGAGGGGAGCACACTGAAGCTTTCTTT. Translating it yields CASILPRDRRGEHTEAFF.

J is TRBJ2-2 and V is TRBV4-1; unclear D gene. The CDR3 spans 16 residues. Germline CDR1 is MGHRA and CDR2 is YSYEKL. The ends were cut back, 4 bases at V and 8 bases at J, with 20 bases in the middle. CDR3 bases: TGCGCCAGCAGCCTAAATCCGGGCCCGACGGCGGGGGAGCTGTTTTTT. Translating it yields CASSLNPGPTAGELFF.

This clone was seen once. The genes are TRBV20-1 and TRBJ2-3, with 8 nucleotides matching TRBD2. J was trimmed by 3 bases and V by 7 bases; bases with no gene match: 9. CDR1 is DFQATT and CDR2 is SNEGSKA in the germline V gene (reference sequence). The CDR3 has 14 amino acids. CDR3 DNA: TGCAGTGTTAGTGTTAGCGGGGTTACAGATACGCAGTATTTT. This sequence encodes CSVSVSGVTDTQYF.

This clone was counted a few times. The V gene is TRBV29-1, the J gene TRBJ1-2; a weak D match, TRBD1 (5 bases). The CDR3 sequence is 11 residues long. Trimming removed 7 bases at V and 2 bases at J, with 8 bases between. Germline CDR1 and CDR2: SQVTM and ANQGSEA. The chain's CDR3 is CSARQNYGYTF. DNA for the CDR3: TGCAGCGCCCGACAGAACTATGGCTACACCTTC.

The chain links TRBV7-3 to TRBJ1-3; D not resolved. Germline CDR1 reads SGHTA; CDR2 reads FQGTGA. The CDR3 consists of 15 residues. Trimming cost V 11 bases and J 0 bases, with 17 bases left between them. As DNA, the CDR3 is TGTGCCCGCATGGCCAGATCCGTCTCTGGAAACACCATATATTTT. It codes for CARMARSVSGNTIYF.

V and J are TRBV6-2 or TRBV6-3 and TRBJ2-2; D is unclear. Per the germline V gene, CDR1 is MNHEY and CDR2 is SVGEGT. This CDR3 has 13 residues. V was cut by 2 bases and J by 6 bases, with 7 bases left in between. CDR3 protein: CASSYHSPGELFF. For the CDR3, the DNA is TGTGCCAGCAGTTACCATAGCCCCGGGGAGCTGTTTTTT.

This clone was observed at least ten times. J is TRBJ1-5 and V is TRBV5-6; no clear D. V was pared by 4 bases and J by 6 bases, with 8 bases between. The CDR3 totals 12 residues. Germline CDR1 and CDR2: SGHDT and YYEEEE. The CDR3 bases are TGTGCCAGCAGCCGTCTGAGTCAGCCCCAGCATTTT. As protein: CASSRLSQPQHF.

This chain links TRBV27 with TRBJ2-3; 9 bases agree with TRBD1. Trimming cost V 3 bases and J 3 bases; bases outside gene matches: 10. The CDR3 covers 17 residues. The germline V gene encodes CDR1 MNHEY and CDR2 SMNVEV (reference sequence). CDR3: CASSLAGGQGSTDTQYF. The CDR3 DNA sequence: TGTGCCAGCAGTTTGGCCGGAGGACAGGGGAGTACAGATACGCAGTATTTT.

The genes are TRBV30 and TRBJ2-1; tentatively, D is TRBD1 (6 bases). Per germline, CDR1 GTSNPN and CDR2 SVGIG (reference sequence). The CDR3 loop spans 12 amino acids. Trimming took 0 bases from V and 12 from J, leaving 12 bases between them. CDR3 loop: CAWSVPGERQFF. CDR3 DNA: TGTGCCTGGAGTGTACCAGGGGAAAGGCAGTTCTTC.

The chain has TRBV4-1 and TRBJ1-4; the D gene is possibly TRBD1 (5 bases). The V gene's germline CDR1 is MGHRA and CDR2 YSYEKL. This CDR3 is built from 14 residues. V lost 5 bases and J 3 bases, leaving 10 bases between the germline ends. The CDR3 nucleotides read TGCGCCAGCAGCTGGCAGGGATCTAATGAAAAACTGTTTTTT. Protein: CASSWQGSNEKLFF.